Listed here is a single T cell receptor (beta chain). Its antigen remains unknown. This entry is derived from a study of Graves' ophthalmopathy and Graves' hyperthyroidism. On the study more broadly: At the time of initial diagnosis and before any treatment, peripheral blood was collected. Findings of the study overall: Blood shared most expanded thyroid clonotypes above 0.001 frequency.

CDR3 regions of TCR beta were amplified from RNA transcripts. HTBI primers were used in a first-round RT-PCR, which preceded a second-round multiplex PCR. Using its own MiXCR run on the multiplex PCR reads, TCRdb lists one record per CDR3 protein. The profile shows 200,000 to 250,000 distinct CDR3 sequences, approximately 21% of them singletons. Germline V lookup: CDR1 DFQATT, CDR2 SNEGSKA (reference sequence). V was clipped by 6 bases and J by 4 bases; unmatched bases: 10. The CDR3 covers 15 residues. This receptor was identified in a woman aged 45-65 years with Graves' ophthalmopathy. The chain joins TRBV20-1 to TRBJ1-5, with 9 bases fitting TRBD1. The sequenced sample consisted of peripheral blood. CDR3 protein: CSAAGTGSVNQPQHF. DNA for the CDR3: TGCAGTGCCGCCGGGACAGGGAGTGTAAATCAGCCCCAGCATTTT.